A selection of T cell receptor beta chains follows, all from one sample in a study of molecular identifiers for immune sequencing clone quantification. TCRdb used MiXCR to reprocess the PCR reads, holding one entry per CDR3 protein. This sample has more than 300,000 distinct CDR3 sequences, with about 21% found just once. The source material was naive CD8+ T cells from blood, with Jurkat cell RNA spiked in. Receptors were obtained from a human donor in good health. Some libraries in this study had Jurkat cell RNA spiked in. The CDR3 runs from the conserved cysteine through the conserved F or W. D genes are given only for firm matches. The listing skips clone size in some rows; elsewhere it reads once, few, many or a size class.

J	D	size	V	CDR3	DNA
TRBJ2-1	.	many	TRBV7-7	CASSPGTGEQFF	TGTGCTAGCAGCCCAGGGACTGGTGAGCAGTTCTTC
TRBJ2-5	.	many	TRBV28	CASSWAGETQYF	TGTGCCAGCAGCTGGGCCGGGGAGACCCAGTACTTC
TRBJ1-1	.	many	TRBV6-5	CASSPHSSNTEAFF	TGTGCCAGCAGTCCTCACTCATCCAACACTGAAGCTTTCTTT
TRBJ2-7	TRBD1	many	TRBV2	CASSLLRDSSYEQYF	TGTGCCAGCAGTTTGCTCCGGGACAGCTCCTACGAGCAGTACTTC
TRBJ2-3	TRBD2	few	TRBV14	CASSQEGGLAASTDTQYF	TGTGCCAGCAGCCAAGAGGGGGGACTAGCGGCTAGCACAGATACGCAGTATTTT
TRBJ1-4	.	many	TRBV7-9	CASSFVGLNEKLFF	TGTGCCAGCAGCTTTGTTGGCCTCAATGAAAAACTGTTTTTT
TRBJ2-3	TRBD2	many	TRBV24-1	CATSERPQIAGGYTDTQYF	TGTGCCACCAGTGAGAGACCCCAAATAGCGGGGGGCTACACAGATACGCAGTATTTT
TRBJ2-5	.	.	TRBV5-4	CASSTGTDSQETQYF	TGTGCCAGCAGCACCGGGACTGATTCACAAGAGACCCAGTACTTC
TRBJ2-4	TRBD2	few	TRBV7-9	CASSSRTSGGGNIQYF	TGTGCCAGCAGCTCACGGACTAGCGGGGGGGGAAACATTCAGTACTTC
TRBJ2-7	.	many	TRBV4-2	CASSTQGAYEQYF	TGTGCCAGCAGCACCCAGGGAGCCTACGAGCAGTACTTC
TRBJ2-3	.	many	TRBV29-1	CSVGLRADTQYF	TGCAGCGTTGGGCTTAGGGCAGATACGCAGTATTTT
TRBJ2-5	.	.	TRBV12-3/TRBV12-4	CASRHIQETQYF	TGTGCCAGCCGACACATCCAAGAGACCCAGTACTTC
TRBJ2-3	TRBD2	.	TRBV20-1	CSKSIGLAGGDTDTQYF	TGCAGTAAATCAATAGGACTAGCGGGGGGAGATACAGATACGCAGTATTTT
TRBJ2-5	.	many	TRBV7-8	CASPGPWETQYF	TGTGCCAGCCCAGGCCCGTGGGAGACCCAGTACTTC
TRBJ2-1	TRBD2	many	TRBV2	CASSEGLAGGPWFF	TGTGCCAGCAGTGAAGGACTAGCGGGAGGGCCTTGGTTCTTC
TRBJ1-4	.	.	TRBV28	CASTDSQTTNEKLFF	TGTGCCAGCACGGACAGTCAAACAACTAATGAAAAACTGTTTTTT
TRBJ2-1	TRBD1	.	TRBV11-2	CASSRAPGTGLTNEQFF	TGTGCCAGCAGCAGAGCCCCCGGGACAGGTCTTACCAATGAGCAGTTCTTC
TRBJ1-5	.	many	TRBV5-1	CASSLSGAENQPQHF	TGCGCCAGCAGCCTTTCGGGGGCCGAGAATCAGCCCCAGCATTTT
TRBJ2-3	TRBD1	many	TRBV6-6	CASSYFRDSSTDTQYF	TGTGCCAGCAGTTATTTCCGGGACAGTAGCACAGATACGCAGTATTTT
TRBJ2-3	TRBD2	many	TRBV7-9	CASSSNKGEGPDTQYF	TGTGCCAGCAGCTCTAACAAAGGGGAGGGTCCAGATACGCAGTATTTT
TRBJ2-7	TRBD2	.	TRBV20-1	CSARASGLAVTPYEQYF	TGCAGTGCTAGAGCCTCCGGCCTAGCGGTAACCCCCTACGAGCAGTACTTC
TRBJ2-3	TRBD2	once	TRBV24-1	CATGDFGTSGRATDTQYF	TGTGCCACCGGTGATTTTGGGACTAGCGGGAGGGCCACAGATACGCAGTATTTT
TRBJ1-5	.	many	TRBV29-1	CSVGEGANQPQHF	TGCAGCGTTGGAGAAGGAGCCAATCAGCCCCAGCATTTT
TRBJ2-1	TRBD2	many	TRBV7-6	CASSPGTSGKGPYNEQFF	TGTGCCAGCAGTCCAGGGACTAGCGGGAAGGGGCCCTACAATGAGCAGTTCTTC
TRBJ1-2	.	many	TRBV4-1	CASSWLSENNYGYTF	TGCGCCAGCAGCTGGCTGTCAGAAAATAACTATGGCTACACCTTC
TRBJ2-4	.	many	TRBV6-5	CASSYSMASVGKNIQYF	TGTGCCAGCAGTTACTCGATGGCTTCAGTCGGAAAAAACATTCAGTACTTC
TRBJ2-5	.	many	TRBV9	CASSVGSGIQETQYF	TGTGCCAGCAGCGTCGGTAGCGGAATTCAAGAGACCCAGTACTTC
TRBJ1-2	.	many	TRBV4-3	CASSQVGRVNYGYTF	TGCGCCAGCAGCCAAGTCGGACGGGTCAACTATGGCTACACCTTC
TRBJ1-5	.	many	TRBV4-1	CASSTGANSNQPQHF	TGCGCCAGCAGCACCGGAGCAAATAGCAATCAGCCCCAGCATTTT
TRBJ1-1	TRBD1	many	TRBV29-1	CSVEPTGLDTEAFF	TGCAGCGTTGAGCCGACAGGGTTGGACACTGAAGCTTTCTTT